This T cell receptor beta chain was found in a study of blood T cell repertoires in COVID-19. Sequencing used immunoSEQ multiplex PCR; TCRdb keeps in-frame clones, though not all of them. This sample has fewer than 300,000 clones, with 85% found just once. The CDR3 contains 13 residues. The V gene's germline CDR1 is SGDLS and CDR2 YYNGEE. V was clipped by 0 bases and J by 8 bases, with 11 bases between them. This TCR derives from a woman aged 45-65 years who had recovered from COVID-19. The rearrangement joins TRBV9 to TRBJ1-2; the D is unclear. The sample comprised PBMCs or T cells enriched from blood (not recorded which). CDR3 nucleotide sequence: TGTGCCAGCAGCGTAGGGGCGCTTATGGGCTACACCTTC. This sequence encodes CASSVGALMGYTF. Full variable domain (missing parts from reference TRBV9 and TRBJ1-2): DSGVTQTPKHLITATGQRVTLRCSPRSGDLSVYWYQQSLDQGLQFLIQYYNGEERAKGNILERFSAQQFPDLHSELNLSSLELGDSALYFCASSVGALMGYTFGSGTRLTVV.